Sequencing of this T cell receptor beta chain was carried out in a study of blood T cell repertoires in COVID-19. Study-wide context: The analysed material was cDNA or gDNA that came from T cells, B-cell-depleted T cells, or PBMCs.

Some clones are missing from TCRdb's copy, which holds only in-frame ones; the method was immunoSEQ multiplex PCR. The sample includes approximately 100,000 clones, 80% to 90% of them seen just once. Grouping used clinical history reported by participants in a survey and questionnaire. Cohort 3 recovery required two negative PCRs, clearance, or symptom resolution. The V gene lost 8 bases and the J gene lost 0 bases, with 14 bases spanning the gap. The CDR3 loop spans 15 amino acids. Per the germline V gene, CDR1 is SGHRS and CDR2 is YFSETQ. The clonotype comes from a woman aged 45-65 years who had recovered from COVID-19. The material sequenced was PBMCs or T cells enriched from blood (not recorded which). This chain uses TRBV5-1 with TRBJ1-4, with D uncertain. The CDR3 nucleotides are TGCGCCAGTAAGTTGGCAGGAACAACTAATGAAAAACTGTTTTTT. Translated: CASKLAGTTNEKLFF. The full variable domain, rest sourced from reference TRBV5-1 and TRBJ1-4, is KAGVTQTPRYLIKTRGQQVTLSCSPISGHRSVSWYQQTPGQGLQFLFEYFSETQRNKGNFPGRFSGRQFSNSRSEMNVSTLELGDSALYLCASKLAGTTNEKLFFGSGTQLSVL.